The source of this T cell receptor (beta chain) is a study of hypomethylating agent response in myelodysplastic syndrome. The overall study: Either azacitidine (most of the 11) or decitabine (3 of 11) was given. TET2 mutation, the most common, occurred in 5 of 11 patients. Study-wide points: Lack of age-matching between healthy donors and MDS patients could bias comparison.

At survey resolution, roughly 400 ng of DNA per sample was split into two 200 ng replicates. Profiling relied on immunoSEQ multiplex PCR, and the TCRdb table lists in-frame clones only, not all of them. The profile shows approximately 9,300 clones, 83% of them singletons. About this clone itself: The antigen is not known.

The germline CDR1 and CDR2 sequences are SGHRS and YFSETQ. This CDR3 comprises 13 residues. V dropped 0 bases and J dropped 5; count of bases not matched to a gene: 0. The TCR was taken from a human donor with myelodysplastic syndrome. The sequencing used bone marrow, collected before or after starting hypomethylating agent treatment for myelodysplastic syndrome (not recorded which). The chain uses TRBV5-1 and TRBJ2-3; 7 bases are a match to TRBD1. The CDR3 loop is CASSLDRGDTQYF. Here the CDR3 DNA reads TGCGCCAGCAGCTTGGACAGGGGAGATACGCAGTATTTT. The complete variable domain, with remaining parts taken from reference TRBV5-1 and TRBJ2-3, reads KAGVTQTPRYLIKTRGQQVTLSCSPISGHRSVSWYQQTPGQGLQFLFEYFSETQRNKGNFPGRFSGRQFSNSRSEMNVSTLELGDSALYLCASSLDRGDTQYFGPGTRLTVL.